This TCR beta chain comes out of a study of blood T cells in healthy people across ages. General study findings and limits: Fewer expanded clones and more diversity marked long-lived versus aged donors.

Details on this clonotype: The antigen remains undetermined.

With a J-beta primer mix and a sample-barcoded 5' primer, a second PCR ran about 7 to 11 cycles. TCRdb fed the 5' RACE reads into MiXCR, producing one record per CDR3 protein. The sample includes 600,000 to 800,000 distinct CDR3 sequences, 20% to 25% of them seen just once. Germline-derived CDR1 and CDR2 are DFQATT and SNEGSKA (reference sequence). This CDR3 is built from 12 residues. The receptor was derived from a man between 65 and 79 years old in good health. The chain employs TRBV20-1 and TRBJ2-5; D gene uncertain. The end of the DNA aligns better with TRBJ2-1, so the J call may be wrong. Sequencing was performed on blood. CDR3 protein: CSAETEGNEQFF. In DNA form, the CDR3 reads TGCAGTGCAGAAACCGAAGGCAATGAGCAGTTCTTC.